This T cell receptor beta chain was obtained from a study of monozygotic twins with inflammatory bowel disease. There are 14 residues in the CDR3. CDR1 is SNHLY and CDR2 is FYNNEI in the germline V gene. From its re-call of the 5' RACE reads, TCRdb lists each CDR3 protein once, without DNA. Recorded for this sample: about 300,000 distinct CDR3 sequences. This clonotype was obtained from a human donor with ulcerative colitis or Crohn's disease, or a healthy co-twin of an affected twin (not recorded which). The specimen was blood. This chain links TRBV2 with TRBJ2-1. This chain's CDR3 is CASSADRSYNEQFF.